This entry lists 32 T cell receptor beta chains sequenced from one sample in a study of blood T cells in healthy people across ages. A second PCR of 7 to 11 cycles used a sample-barcoded 5' primer and a J-beta primer mix. TCRdb independently ran MiXCR on the 5' RACE reads; one entry per CDR3 protein. The repertoire holds about 800,000 distinct CDR3 sequences, just under 25% seen once, with roughly 3.5% in the top ten. The same data also contributed to another study, on T cells of mothers and their children.

Sequencing was done on a sample of blood. The source is a boy between 5 and 17 years old in good health.

This clonotype was detected only a few times. The V call is TRBV29-1, the J call TRBJ2-1; D is perhaps TRBD2 (5 bases). There are 12 residues in the CDR3. Per germline, CDR1 SQVTM and CDR2 ANQGSEA. V lost 3 bases and J 8 bases, leaving 11 bases between the germline ends. The CDR3 nucleotides read TGCAGCGTTGAGGGGTTGGAGGATGAGCAGTTCTTC. Its translation is CSVEGLEDEQFF.

This clonotype was seen many times. CDR3 in DNA: TGTGCCAGCAGCCCGCTTGGGGGCAATCAGCCCCAGCATTTT. Protein product: CASSPLGGNQPQHF. The V and J genes are TRBV3-1 and TRBJ1-5; D gene unclear. The CDR3 contains 14 residues. Germline CDR1 LGHDT, CDR2 YNNKEL (reference sequence). V lost 4 bases, J lost 2 bases, and 9 bases lay in between.

The CDR3 bases are TGCAGCGTTGATAGTAGCGGGAGGCATGAGCAGTTCTTC. Translated: CSVDSSGRHEQFF. The J gene is TRBJ2-5, the V gene TRBV29-1; 10 positions agree with TRBD2. The J call may be incorrect, as the DNA end agrees better with TRBJ2-1. Germline values: CDR1 SQVTM, CDR2 ANQGSEA. The CDR3 consists of 13 residues.

This clonotype was seen a handful of times. The V gene is TRBV7-9, the J gene TRBJ2-7; tentative D call: TRBD2 (6 bases). CDR3 length: 13 residues. The germline CDR1 and CDR2 sequences are SEHNR and FQNEAQ (reference sequence). Deletions cut 3 bases from V and 3 bases from J, with 9 bases between. This CDR3 reads CASSFSEGYEQYF. Written as DNA, the CDR3 is TGTGCCAGCAGCTTTTCGGAGGGCTACGAGCAGTACTTC.

This clonotype was seen a few times. This rearrangement joins TRBV27 to TRBJ2-7; the match to TRBD1 covers 7 bases. The junction had 7 bases not matched to a gene; V was cut back by 5 bases and J by 3 bases. CDR3 length: 14 amino acids. Germline CDR1 is MNHEY and CDR2 is SMNVEV (reference sequence). The CDR3 is CASSHRGALYEQYF. CDR3 bases: TGTGCCAGCAGTCACAGGGGAGCGCTCTACGAGCAGTACTTC.

Ten or more counts support this clonotype. The rearrangement joins TRBV5-1 to TRBJ2-2, with unresolved D. CDR1 is SGHRS, CDR2 YFSETQ, per germline. Trimming cost V 3 bases and J 1 base, with 7 bases left between them. The CDR3 has 14 residues. The CDR3 is CASSSMLNTGELFF. The CDR3 DNA follows: TGCGCCAGCAGCTCGATGTTGAACACCGGGGAGCTGTTTTTT. Drawing the rest from reference TRBV5-1 and TRBJ2-2, the complete variable domain is KAGVTQTPRYLIKTRGQQVTLSCSPISGHRSVSWYQQTPGQGLQFLFEYFSETQRNKGNFPGRFSGRQFSNSRSEMNVSTLELGDSALYLCASSSMLNTGELFFGEGSRLTVL.

This clonotype was counted between two and nine times. The chain employs TRBV29-1 and TRBJ1-2; tentative D call: TRBD1 (5 bases). The CDR3 length is 16 residues. CDR1 is SQVTM and CDR2 is ANQGSEA in the germline V gene. The V and J ends lost 3 bases and 4 bases respectively, with 21 bases between them. The CDR3 nucleotides read TGCAGCGTTGATTTGGAAACCGGGGGATTAGTCTATGGCTACACCTTC. This gives the protein CSVDLETGGLVYGYTF. Based on the CDR3 plus reference TRBV29-1 and TRBJ1-2, the full variable domain is SAVISQKPSRDICQRGTSLTIQCQVDSQVTMMFWYRQQPGQSLTLIATANQGSEATYESGFVIDKFPISRPNLTFSTLTVSNMSPEDSSIYLCSVDLETGGLVYGYTFGSGTRLTVV.

The rearrangement joins TRBV20-1 to TRBJ2-3; TRBD2 is a possible D gene (5 bases). The CDR3 covers 15 residues. Germline assignment: CDR1 DFQATT and CDR2 SNEGSKA (reference sequence). Trimming shortened V by 1 base and J by 1 base, and 12 bases separated the two germline ends. CDR3 sequence: CSARVAAGGTDTQYF. CDR3 nucleotide sequence: TGCAGTGCTAGAGTCGCGGCGGGCGGCACAGATACGCAGTATTTT.

The chain uses TRBV12-3 or TRBV12-4 and TRBJ2-3; 8 nucleotides line up with TRBD1. The CDR3 is 15 amino acids. With V trimmed by 3 bases and J by 11 bases, 13 bases remained unmatched. This CDR3 is CASSLDRVGTDVQYF. The DNA of the CDR3 is TGTGCCAGCAGTTTGGACAGGGTGGGTACAGATGTGCAGTATTTT.

This clonotype has more than one count but fewer than ten. The V call is TRBV7-2, the J call TRBJ2-1; no firm D call. Germline V gene lookup returns CDR1 SGHTA and CDR2 FQGNSA. V was pared by 4 bases and J by 2 bases, with 12 bases between. This CDR3 spans 15 amino acids. The CDR3 spells CASSSPYEAYNEQFF. CDR3 DNA sequence: TGTGCCAGCAGCTCCCCGTACGAGGCCTACAATGAGCAGTTCTTC.

This clonotype was detected a few times. The chain links TRBV7-2 to TRBJ2-1; possible D gene TRBD1, 6 bases. V lost 3 bases and J lost 4, with 13 bases in between. The CDR3 spans 15 residues. Germline CDR1 reads SGHTA; CDR2 reads FQGNSA. This CDR3 is CASSLDRVPYNEQFF. CDR3 bases: TGTGCCAGCAGCTTGGACAGAGTTCCGTACAATGAGCAGTTCTTC.

This sequence joins TRBV29-1 and TRBJ2-3; the match to TRBD2 covers 10 bases. V shed 2 bases, J shed 3 bases, and the junction held 11 bases outside the gene matches. Germline lookup yields CDR1 SQVTM and CDR2 ANQGSEA. The CDR3 has 17 amino acids. The CDR3 sequence: CSVESALAGVPTDTQYF. CDR3 nucleotides: TGCAGCGTTGAATCGGCCCTAGCGGGGGTACCAACAGATACGCAGTATTTT.

This chain connects TRBV5-4 to TRBJ2-3; 13 bases match TRBD2. Trimming removed 0 bases from V and 1 base from J; junction bases left unmatched: 2. The CDR3 runs 17 residues. Germline lookup yields CDR1 SGHNT and CDR2 YYREEE (reference sequence). CDR3: CASSLDGLAGGTDTQYF. In nucleotides, the CDR3 is TGTGCCAGCAGCTTGGATGGACTAGCGGGGGGCACAGATACGCAGTATTTT.

The CDR3 loop reads CASSSDRGSYSNQPQHF. CDR3 sequence (DNA): TGTGCCAGCAGTTCGGACAGGGGATCCTATAGCAATCAGCCCCAGCATTTT. The gene calls are TRBV12-3 or TRBV12-4 and TRBJ1-5; 9 nucleotides agree with TRBD1. The CDR3 is 17 residues long. The V and J ends lost 4 bases and 0 bases, in that order; junction bases with no gene match: 7.

This chain joins TRBV29-1 and TRBJ2-5; no reliable D call. The J call is doubtful: the DNA matches TRBJ2-1 better. This CDR3 has 14 residues. From germline, CDR1 is SQVTM and CDR2 ANQGSEA. CDR3 in amino acids: CSVEGAGDTFEQFF. DNA of the CDR3: TGCAGCGTTGAAGGGGCAGGTGATACGTTCGAGCAGTTCTTC.

This chain joins TRBV5-4 and TRBJ2-3; D is undetermined. Trimming cost V 3 bases and J 2 bases, with 10 bases left between them. The germline V gene has CDR1 SGHNT and CDR2 YYREEE (reference sequence). The CDR3 runs 14 residues. CDR3 protein: CASSSHIDTDTQYF. Here the CDR3 DNA reads TGTGCCAGCAGCTCCCATATAGACACAGATACGCAGTATTTT. Together with reference TRBV5-4 and TRBJ2-3, the CDR3 gives the full variable domain: ETGVTQSPTHLIKTRGQQVTLRCSSQSGHNTVSWYQQALGQGPQFIFQYYREEENGRGNFPPRFSGLQFPNYSSELNVNALELDDSALYLCASSSHIDTDTQYFGPGTRLTVL.

The V call is TRBV11-1, the J call TRBJ1-3; D is ambiguous. V lost 3 bases and J 1 base, leaving 4 bases between the germline ends. The CDR3 sequence is 13 residues long. The germline CDR1 and CDR2 sequences are SGHAT and FQDESV (reference sequence). CDR3 sequence: CASSFKSGNTIYF. The CDR3 DNA is TGTGCCAGCAGCTTCAAATCTGGAAACACCATATATTTT.

The CDR3 region is CASSEPGQGFYTQYF. The CDR3 DNA follows: TGTGCCAGCAGTGAGCCGGGACAGGGGTTTTATACGCAGTATTTT. The chain joins TRBV2 to TRBJ2-3, with 10 nucleotides matching TRBD1. The CDR3 has 15 residues. The V gene's germline CDR1 is SNHLY and CDR2 FYNNEI. The V segment lost 3 bases and the J segment 7 bases; nucleotides outside the gene matches: 7.

This clonotype was recorded a few times. This sequence joins TRBV7-2 and TRBJ2-1, with TRBD2 identical over 14 bases. The CDR3 totals 16 residues. The V segment lost 5 bases and the J segment 8 bases; nucleotides outside the gene matches: 8. The germline gives CDR1 SGHTA, CDR2 FQGNSA. DNA for the CDR3: TGTGCCAGCAGCAAGGGGACTAGCGGGAGTAGGGATGAGCAGTTCTTC. It codes for CASSKGTSGSRDEQFF. The full variable domain, rest sourced from reference TRBV7-2 and TRBJ2-1, is GAGVSQSPSNKVTEKGKDVELRCDPISGHTALYWYRQSLGQGLEFLIYFQGNSAPDKSGLPSDRFSAERTGGSVSTLTIQRTQQEDSAVYLCASSKGTSGSRDEQFFGPGTRLTVL.

This clonotype was counted between two and nine times. The genes are TRBV30 and TRBJ2-5, with D perhaps TRBD1 or TRBD2 (5 bases each). Trimming took 0 bases from V and 11 from J, leaving 22 bases between them. Per the germline V gene, CDR1 is GTSNPN and CDR2 is SVGIG (reference sequence). The CDR3 runs 15 residues. The CDR3 nucleotides are TGTGCCTGGAGTGTACGAGGGGATTCACTACGAGTGCAGTACTTC. Amino acids: CAWSVRGDSLRVQYF.

The sample holds a few counts of this clonotype. The V and J genes are TRBV14 and TRBJ2-1, with 12 positions matching TRBD2. The CDR3 runs 18 residues. Germline lookup yields CDR1 SGHDN and CDR2 FVKESK. V lost 3 bases, J lost 0 bases, and 6 bases stayed unmatched. CDR3 in amino acids: CASSHSGLAGSSYNEQFF. The CDR3 nucleotides are TGTGCCAGCAGCCATTCCGGACTAGCGGGAAGCTCCTACAATGAGCAGTTCTTC. Combining the CDR3 with reference TRBV14 and TRBJ2-1 gives the whole variable domain EAGVTQFPSHSVIEKGQTVTLRCDPISGHDNLYWYRRVMGKEIKFLLHFVKESKQDESGMPNNRFLAERTGGTYSTLKVQPAELEDSGVYFCASSHSGLAGSSYNEQFFGPGTRLTVL.

The chain joins TRBV20-1 to TRBJ2-7, with 11 bases lining up with TRBD2. The CDR3 runs 11 residues. V trimming: 4 bases; J trimming: 10 bases; junction bases outside the gene matches: 3. CDR1 and CDR2 (germline): DFQATT, SNEGSKA (reference sequence). CDR3 nucleotide sequence: TGCAGTGCTACTAGCGGGGGGCCTCAGTACTTC. This encodes CSATSGGPQYF.

DNA for the CDR3: TGTGCCAGCAGTCTTACAGGGGGCAGGAACACCGGGGAGCTGTTTTTT. Its translation is CASSLTGGRNTGELFF. The rearrangement joins TRBV12-3 or TRBV12-4 to TRBJ2-2, with 9 nucleotides matching TRBD1. The CDR3 length is 16 residues. V shed 5 bases, J shed 1 base, and the junction held 5 bases outside the gene matches.

The V gene is TRBV20-1, the J gene TRBJ2-5; D is uncertain. V was trimmed by 2 bases and J by 4 bases, leaving 14 bases between them. The CDR3 is made up of 14 amino acids. Looked up from germline, CDR1 is DFQATT and CDR2 is SNEGSKA (reference sequence). The DNA for the CDR3 is TGCAGTGCTAGAAGTGGGCCCTTGGGAGAGACCCAGTACTTC. This encodes CSARSGPLGETQYF.

This clonotype showed up just a few times. The V and J genes are TRBV7-3 and TRBJ2-2; possible D gene TRBD2, 5 bases. The CDR3 is 13 amino acids. The germline CDR1 and CDR2 sequences are SGHTA and FQGTGA. Trimming shortened V by 2 bases and J by 7 bases, and 8 bases separated the two germline ends. The CDR3 loop is CASSLSRGGELFF. In DNA, the CDR3 is TGTGCCAGCAGCTTATCCCGGGGCGGGGAGCTGTTTTTT.

This clonotype was found a few times. The chain is built from TRBV9 and TRBJ1-2; a weak D match, TRBD1 (5 bases). V was pared by 3 bases and J by 0 bases, with 12 bases between. Germline CDR1 is SGDLS and CDR2 is YYNGEE. The CDR3 sequence is 15 residues long. CDR3 coding DNA: TGTGCCAGCAGCGACGGGACGGCTGCTAACTATGGCTACACCTTC. Translating gives CASSDGTAANYGYTF.

About this clonotype: Mismatch with germline at one junction end may stem from a read error. The chain carries TRBV4-3 and TRBJ1-2, with a possible D match to TRBD1 (6 bases). Germline assignment: CDR1 LGHNA and CDR2 YSLEER. CDR3 length equals 15 residues. CDR3 DNA sequence: TGCGCCAGCAGCCAAGACAGGGGTTTGGGCTATGGCCACACCTTC. Protein sequence: CASSQDRGLGYGHTF.

V gene TRBV10-3 combines with J gene TRBJ2-1, with D maybe TRBD2 (6 bases). Trimming removed 10 bases at V and 4 bases at J, with 11 bases between. Germline CDR1 and CDR2: ENHRY and SYGVKD. The CDR3 has 12 amino acids. CDR3 region: CASGTDYNEQFF. CDR3 in DNA: TGTGCCAGCGGGACCGATTACAATGAGCAGTTCTTC.

V is TRBV12-3 or TRBV12-4 and J is TRBJ1-5; 10 bases match TRBD1. The CDR3 has 19 residues. The V and J ends lost 4 bases and 2 bases, in that order; junction bases with no gene match: 14. The CDR3 sequence: CASSSNRDRGFGGNQPQHF. CDR3 nucleotides: TGTGCCAGCAGTTCTAACCGGGACAGGGGATTCGGCGGCAATCAGCCCCAGCATTTT.

This clonotype showed up just a few times. The chain recombines TRBV28 with TRBJ2-4; no reliable D call. V was clipped by 4 bases and J by 3 bases, with 19 bases between them. Germline-derived CDR1 and CDR2 are MDHEN and SYDVKM. This CDR3 spans 17 amino acids. In nucleotides, the CDR3 is TGTGCCAGCAGTTCGTCGACCCTACCGATGAACAAAAACATTCAGTACTTC. It encodes CASSSSTLPMNKNIQYF.

The chain carries TRBV28 and TRBJ2-7, with 8 nucleotides matching TRBD1. The end of the DNA fits TRBJ2-5 better, so the J call may be wrong. The CDR3 has 13 amino acids. The V gene's germline CDR1 is MDHEN and CDR2 SYDVKM. The CDR3 protein is CASRPGGGWTQYF. Here the CDR3 DNA reads TGTGCCAGCAGACCAGGGGGCGGCTGGACCCAGTACTTC.

This chain connects TRBV6-2 or TRBV6-3 to TRBJ2-4; TRBD1 aligns across 7 bases. CDR3 length: 13 amino acids. With 4 bases clipped from V and 11 bases from J, the junction kept 8 bases outside the gene matches. Germline V lookup: CDR1 MNHEY, CDR2 SVGEGT. CDR3 region: CASSLYMTGFQYF. CDR3 nucleotides: TGTGCCAGCAGTTTATATATGACAGGGTTTCAGTACTTC.